The T cell receptor (beta chain) described here comes from a study of a mutant IDH1 vaccine in newly diagnosed glioma. Study information: Of the patients given treatment, 62.5% were male and 37.5% were female, and a mean age of roughly 40 years was recorded. Earlier therapy was either radiotherapy, temozolomide, or both, and most got both.

Note on this clone: Its antigen is still unknown.

V lost 0 bases and J lost 6, with 8 bases in between. The CDR3 has 13 amino acids. CDR1 is SGHTS and CDR2 is YDEGEE in the germline V gene. Produced via immunoSEQ multiplex PCR; TCRdb's table is partial and in-frame only. Here the sample spans tens of thousands of clones, about 81% being singletons. Time point described: week 23, last vaccination. The study gave 300 ug of mutant IDH1 20-mer peptide per vaccine dose, with topical imiquimod. Sequencing was performed on PBMCs, taken from a glioma patient whose treatment included an IDH1 peptide vaccine. V usage is TRBV5-8 and J usage is TRBJ2-3; D gene unclear. The clonotype was recovered from a middle-aged woman with glioma. Some clones in this sample may be carry-over from other donors' samples. As DNA, the CDR3 is TGTGCCAGCAGCTTGGTGGGCCGGGATACGCAGTATTTT. This codes for CASSLVGRDTQYF.